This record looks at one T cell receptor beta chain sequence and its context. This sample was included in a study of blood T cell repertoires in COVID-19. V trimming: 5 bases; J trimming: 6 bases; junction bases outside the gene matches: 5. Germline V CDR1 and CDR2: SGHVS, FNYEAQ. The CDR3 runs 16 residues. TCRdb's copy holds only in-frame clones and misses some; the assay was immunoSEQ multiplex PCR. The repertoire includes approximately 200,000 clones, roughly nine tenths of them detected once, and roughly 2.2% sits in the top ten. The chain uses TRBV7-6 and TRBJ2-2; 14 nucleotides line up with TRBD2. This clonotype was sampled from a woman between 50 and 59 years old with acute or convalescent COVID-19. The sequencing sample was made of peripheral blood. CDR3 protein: CASSGGLAGEAGELFF. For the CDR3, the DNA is TGTGCCAGCAGCGGGGGACTAGCGGGAGAGGCCGGGGAGCTGTTTTTT.